This TCR beta chain was obtained from a study of cytomegalovirus exposure and HLA in healthy donors. V was clipped by 8 bases and J by 0 bases, with 10 bases between them. This CDR3 has 13 residues. Germline lookup yields CDR1 SNHLY and CDR2 FYNNEI. There are a few counts of this clone. Primers for the PCR totalled 60 Vbeta and 13 Jbeta. Method: immunoSEQ multiplex PCR; TCRdb's copy keeps in-frame clones and lacks some. The sample holds 100,000 or so clones, 65% to 80% seen once. Sequencing was carried out using PBMCs. The chain recombines TRBV2 with TRBJ2-5; D might be TRBD2 (7 bases). The sequence was collected from a man aged 50 to 59 in good health and CMV-seronegative. The chain's CDR3 is CASGGDNQETQYF. DNA of the CDR3: TGTGCCAGCGGGGGGGACAACCAAGAGACCCAGTACTTC.